The 27 T cell receptor beta chains listed next were all sequenced from one sample in a study of post-analysis software for immune sequencing data. These receptors have no identified antigens. TCR beta cDNA libraries included unique molecular identifiers. Each CDR3 protein gets one entry after TCRdb re-called the PCR reads with MiXCR. The repertoire consists of 600,000 to 700,000 distinct CDR3 sequences, with around 64% occurring once and the leading ten covering approximately 11%. Findings of the study overall: Patients carried roughly 5 TRBV segments more frequently than controls did, and TRBV5-6, TRBV5-1 and TRBV20-1 were among them.

The material sequenced was blood. The receptors were gathered from a girl aged 2 to 9 with multiple sclerosis.

The chain has TRBV5-1 and TRBJ1-2; TRBD1 agrees at 9 bases. CDR1 and CDR2 from the germline V gene are SGHRS and YFSETQ. The CDR3 extends over 15 amino acids. The V gene end was trimmed by 4 bases and the J gene end by 7 bases; junction bases not matched to a gene: 11. In DNA, the CDR3 is TGCGCCAGCAGCCTTGGACAGGGGACGTTTTTTGGCTACACCTTC. Translation gives CASSLGQGTFFGYTF.

The chain carries TRBV11-1 and TRBJ2-7, with D possibly being TRBD1 (5 bases). CDR3 length equals 13 residues. The V end lost 4 bases, the J end lost 2 bases, and 9 bases lay between the germline ends. Germline assignment: CDR1 SGHAT and CDR2 FQDESV (reference sequence). The DNA for the CDR3 is TGTGCCAGCAGCTACGGACAAGCCTACGAGCAGTACTTC. Amino acid sequence: CASSYGQAYEQYF.

J is TRBJ1-5 and V is TRBV7-9; maybe TRBD1 (6 bases). The CDR3 is made up of 15 amino acids. Deletions cut 5 bases from V and 0 bases from J, with 11 bases between. Germline lookup yields CDR1 SEHNR and CDR2 FQNEAQ (reference sequence). DNA of the CDR3: TGTGCCAGCAGCCCCGGACAGTATAGCAATCAGCCCCAGCATTTT. Amino acids: CASSPGQYSNQPQHF.

This clonotype was detected once. The CDR3 is CAIGERELSDTQYF. The CDR3 DNA sequence: TGTGCCATCGGGGAGCGGGAGCTCTCAGATACGCAGTATTTT. The chain links TRBV10-3 to TRBJ2-3, with TRBD2 matching over 8 bases. V was clipped by 8 bases and J by 4 bases; unmatched bases: 8. There are 14 residues in the CDR3. CDR1 ENHRY and CDR2 SYGVKD come from the germline V gene.

This clonotype was observed a handful of times. The gene calls are TRBV2 and TRBJ1-2, with D hard to call. V dropped 3 bases and J dropped 8 bases, with 7 bases sitting between them. The CDR3 extends over 11 amino acids. The V gene's germline CDR1 is SNHLY and CDR2 FYNNEI. CDR3 nucleotides: TGTGCCAGCAGTGACGCCGGCGGCTACACCTTC. Translation gives CASSDAGGYTF.

Of note for this clonotype: This may stem from a read error, because a much larger clone lies one nucleotide away. The rearrangement uses TRBV5-5 and TRBJ2-1; no firm D call. Trimming cost V 0 bases and J 13 bases, with 14 bases left between them. The germline CDR1 and CDR2 sequences are SGHKS and YYEKEE (reference sequence). This CDR3 contains 13 residues. CDR3 sequence: CASSLGRRNNQFF. The CDR3 DNA is TGTGCCAGCAGCTTGGGGAGAAGGAATAACCAGTTCTTC. Filled out from reference TRBV5-5 and TRBJ2-1, the complete variable domain reads DAGVTQSPTHLIKTRGQQVTLRCSPISGHKSVSWYQQVLGQGPQFIFQYYEKEERGRGNFPDRFSARQFPNYSSELNVNALLLGDSALYLCASSLGRRNNQFFGPGTRLTVL.

The rearrangement links TRBV7-2 to TRBJ2-1; D not resolved. Germline V gene data show CDR1 as SGHTA and CDR2 as FQGNSA. The CDR3 totals 15 residues. V was clipped by 5 bases and J by 0 bases, with 11 bases between them. DNA of the CDR3: TGTGCCAGCAGCCAGACCCTTAGCTCCTACAATGAGCAGTTCTTC. Its translation is CASSQTLSSYNEQFF.

This chain uses TRBV25-1 with TRBJ2-3, with 9 bases lining up with TRBD2. CDR1 and CDR2 (germline): MGHDK, SYGVNS. V lost 3 bases to trimming and J lost 0 bases; unmatched junction nucleotides: 10. This CDR3 is 18 amino acids long. In nucleotides, the CDR3 is TGTGCCAGCAGTGAGAACTGGACTAGCGACGACAGCACAGATACGCAGTATTTT. It encodes CASSENWTSDDSTDTQYF.

This clonotype was counted once. The genes are TRBV7-3 and TRBJ2-7; D gene uncertain. The CDR3 contains 14 residues. CDR1 is SGHTA, CDR2 FQGTGA, per germline. Trimming pared 1 base from V and 2 bases from J, leaving 9 bases between. This chain's CDR3 is CASSLRPGTYEQYF. CDR3 sequence (DNA): TGTGCCAGCAGCTTAAGACCCGGTACCTACGAGCAGTACTTC.

The gene calls are TRBV7-8 and TRBJ2-7, with TRBD1 as a possible D gene (6 bases). The CDR3 is 15 amino acids. Germline loops: CDR1 SGHVS, CDR2 FQNEAQ. V was cut by 5 bases and J by 6 bases, with 20 bases left in between. The DNA for the CDR3 is TGTGCCAGCAGCCCTAGAGGGGACATGGCTAGCGAGCAGTACTTC. This encodes CASSPRGDMASEQYF.

The rearrangement uses TRBV12-3 or TRBV12-4 and TRBJ2-3; perhaps D is TRBD1 or TRBD2 (6 bases each). Trimming took 8 bases from V and 3 from J, leaving 12 bases between them. The CDR3 contains 13 residues. CDR3 loop: CASAPGATDTQYF. CDR3 in DNA: TGTGCCAGCGCCCCGGGGGCGACAGATACGCAGTATTTT.

V usage is TRBV27 and J usage is TRBJ2-7; TRBD1 is a possible D gene (6 bases). The CDR3 is made up of 13 amino acids. Looked up from germline, CDR1 is MNHEY and CDR2 is SMNVEV (reference sequence). Trimming removed 5 bases from V and 1 base from J, with 9 bases in between. The CDR3 loop reads CASSMDSSYEQYF. The CDR3 DNA reads as TGTGCCAGCAGTATGGACAGTTCCTACGAGCAGTACTTC.

The chain has TRBV7-9 and TRBJ2-3; D possibly corresponds to TRBD1 (5 bases). This CDR3 has 14 residues. Per the germline V gene, CDR1 is SEHNR and CDR2 is FQNEAQ (reference sequence). Trimming shortened V by 3 bases and J by 5 bases, and 12 bases separated the two germline ends. The CDR3 DNA follows: TGTGCCAGCAGCTTTGAAGGGGCCGGAGATACGCAGTATTTT. Its protein is CASSFEGAGDTQYF.

This clonotype was picked up a small number of times. V and J are TRBV20-1 and TRBJ2-7; D gene ambiguous. The CDR3 loop spans 11 amino acids. Germline V gene data show CDR1 as DFQATT and CDR2 as SNEGSKA (reference sequence). V was trimmed by 6 bases and J by 5 bases, leaving 11 bases between them. This chain's CDR3 is CSAPTAHEQYF. DNA for the CDR3: TGCAGTGCCCCGACGGCCCACGAGCAGTACTTC.

This clonotype was detected only a few times. The chain is built from TRBV29-1 and TRBJ2-1; D gene unclear. The CDR3 has 13 amino acids. The V end lost 5 bases, the J end lost 3 bases, and 11 bases lay between the germline ends. Germline loops: CDR1 SQVTM, CDR2 ANQGSEA. The CDR3, as DNA: TGCAGCGTTCGGCTATCAAACTACAATGAGCAGTTCTTC. Translating it yields CSVRLSNYNEQFF.

The chain couples TRBV6-6 to TRBJ2-7, with TRBD1 identical over 9 bases. Looked up from germline, CDR1 is MNHNY and CDR2 is SVGAGI (reference sequence). Germline trimming cut 7 bases from V and 1 base from J; bases unmatched to any gene: 8. The CDR3 is 15 amino acids. CDR3 in amino acids: CASTHGTGLSYEQYF. The DNA of the CDR3 is TGTGCCAGCACCCACGGGACAGGGCTGTCCTACGAGCAGTACTTC.

This clonotype was picked up one time. The V call is TRBV7-9, the J call TRBJ1-4; D gene ambiguous. The CDR3 covers 16 residues. Trimming took 2 bases from V and 0 from J, leaving 10 bases between them. Per germline, CDR1 SEHNR and CDR2 FQNEAQ (reference sequence). CDR3 region: CASSLRLGSTNEKLFF. The DNA of the CDR3 is TGTGCCAGCAGCTTAAGACTAGGGTCAACTAATGAAAAACTGTTTTTT.

The gene calls are TRBV2 and TRBJ1-1; no firm D call. Trimming took off 6 bases at V and 5 bases at J, with 10 bases between the two ends. This CDR3 comprises 12 residues. From germline, CDR1 is SNHLY and CDR2 FYNNEI. The CDR3 DNA reads as TGTGCCAGCAGGAGATCCTATACTGAAGCTTTCTTT. It encodes CASRRSYTEAFF.

The chain uses TRBV29-1 and TRBJ1-1, with a tentative D call TRBD1 (6 bases). V was shortened by 4 bases and J by 5 bases, with 17 bases between the two germline ends. Germline V gene sequence: CDR1 SQVTM, CDR2 ANQGSEA. This CDR3 is 14 amino acids long. The CDR3 loop reads CSVANAAQGTEAFF. CDR3 in DNA: TGCAGCGTTGCTAATGCTGCTCAGGGGACTGAAGCTTTCTTT.

The V gene is TRBV5-1, the J gene TRBJ2-3; 10 positions agree with TRBD1. CDR3 size: 15 residues. Germline values: CDR1 SGHRS, CDR2 YFSETQ. After removal of 2 bases from V and 3 bases from J, the junction contained 3 bases not matched to a gene. CDR3 sequence: CASSLRDRGTDTQYF. CDR3 coding DNA: TGCGCCAGCAGCTTACGGGACAGGGGAACAGATACGCAGTATTTT.

This clonotype came up many times. This sequence joins TRBV7-8 and TRBJ2-7; 8 nucleotides align to TRBD2. V lost 3 bases, J lost 2 bases, and 3 bases stayed unmatched. Germline V gene lookup returns CDR1 SGHVS and CDR2 FQNEAQ. This CDR3 is 14 amino acids long. The CDR3 loop is CASSFTSGPYEQYF. The CDR3 nucleotides are TGTGCCAGCAGCTTTACTAGCGGACCCTACGAGCAGTACTTC.

CDR3 nucleotides: TGCAGCGCTCACAGGGCCAATGAGCAGTTCTTC. This codes for CSAHRANEQFF. This rearrangement joins TRBV29-1 to TRBJ2-1, with a weak D call TRBD1 (6 bases). From germline, CDR1 is SQVTM and CDR2 ANQGSEA. The CDR3 consists of 11 residues. Trimming took off 7 bases at V and 6 bases at J, with 10 bases between the two ends.

This clonotype was seen a few times. The chain carries TRBV6-6 and TRBJ2-4, with D possibly being TRBD1 (7 bases). The CDR3 has 17 residues. Germline CDR1 MNHNY, CDR2 SVGAGI (reference sequence). V was trimmed by 2 bases and J by 1 base, leaving 15 bases between them. The CDR3 reads CASSYPSRGDAKNIQYF. CDR3 nucleotides: TGTGCCAGCAGTTACCCTAGCAGGGGGGACGCCAAAAACATTCAGTACTTC.

The chain recombines TRBV12-3 or TRBV12-4 with TRBJ2-1; a possible D gene is TRBD2 (5 bases). Trimming left V 7 bases short and J 9 bases short, with 13 bases between. The CDR3 totals 12 residues. The CDR3 DNA reads as TGTGCCAGCACCAGGACCCGGGGTGAGCAGTTCTTC. Protein sequence: CASTRTRGEQFF.

This chain connects TRBV4-1 to TRBJ2-7; D not certain. Judging by the DNA end, TRBJ2-5 fits better; the J call may be wrong. The CDR3 consists of 14 residues. Germline loops: CDR1 MGHRA, CDR2 YSYEKL. CDR3: CASSHPGSQETQYF. In DNA, the CDR3 is TGCGCCAGCAGCCACCCGGGCTCCCAAGAGACCCAGTACTTC.

As DNA, the CDR3 is TGCAGTGCTAGAGATCAGTCAGGGAGGACAGTCCGGCCCCAGCATTTT. Its translation: CSARDQSGRTVRPQHF. This chain uses TRBV20-1 with TRBJ1-5, with a possible D match to TRBD1 (6 bases). The ends were cut back, 0 bases at V and 9 bases at J, with 21 bases in the middle. This CDR3 has 16 residues. Germline-derived CDR1 and CDR2 are DFQATT and SNEGSKA (reference sequence).

The sample holds a few counts of this clonotype. This chain uses TRBV12-3 or TRBV12-4 with TRBJ2-7; 8 bases are a match to TRBD2. This CDR3 comprises 13 residues. V lost 7 bases and J lost 1; bases outside the gene matches: 3. CDR3 residues: CASKLADSYEQYF. CDR3 nucleotides: TGTGCCAGCAAACTAGCGGATTCCTACGAGCAGTACTTC.